These T cell receptor beta chains were read from a single sample in a study of control samples from healthy donors and cancer patients. This table comes from immunoSEQ multiplex PCR, and its TCRdb copy is limited to in-frame clones, with some not included. This table has approximately 160,000 clones, 85% to 95% appearing once. Sequencing was performed on blood. These receptors came from a woman in her late teens or twenties in good health. The CDR3 runs from the conserved cysteine through the conserved F or W. Fields, in order: V gene, CDR3 protein.

TRBV2	CASSGTGGGETQYF
TRBV28	CATWGHPNLEQYF
TRBV11-3	CASSLAYAPYGYTF
TRBV5-6	CASTFSGRGWTETQYF
TRBV4-1	CASSQGPQIETQFF
TRBV14	CASSPLRGTDTQYF
TRBV6-5	CASSREGTGATEAFF
TRBV11-2	CASSPGLTGANEKLFF
TRBV5-5	CASSRSGSNQPQHF
TRBV10-3	CAISGGQTNYGYTF
TRBV21-1	CASSKAGQRGNTIYF
TRBV7-3	CASSPLSRRDTQYF
TRBV5-6	CASSLLGTGGEKLFF
TRBV3-1/TRBV3-2	CASSPRTGDYTF
TRBV7-2	CASSQESALSYEQYF
TRBV7-2	CASSLALGDRVYKNNSPLHF
TRBV4-1	CASSQGGRGNEQFF
TRBV5-1	CASSVNRGNTGELFF
TRBV29-1	CSVGNSIPRGGNEQFF
TRBV7-9	CASNTGSSNQPQHF
TRBV15	CATSRDPTGSDGYTF
TRBV9	CASSVGTSGGLIQETQYF
TRBV19	CASSARWTHQPQHF